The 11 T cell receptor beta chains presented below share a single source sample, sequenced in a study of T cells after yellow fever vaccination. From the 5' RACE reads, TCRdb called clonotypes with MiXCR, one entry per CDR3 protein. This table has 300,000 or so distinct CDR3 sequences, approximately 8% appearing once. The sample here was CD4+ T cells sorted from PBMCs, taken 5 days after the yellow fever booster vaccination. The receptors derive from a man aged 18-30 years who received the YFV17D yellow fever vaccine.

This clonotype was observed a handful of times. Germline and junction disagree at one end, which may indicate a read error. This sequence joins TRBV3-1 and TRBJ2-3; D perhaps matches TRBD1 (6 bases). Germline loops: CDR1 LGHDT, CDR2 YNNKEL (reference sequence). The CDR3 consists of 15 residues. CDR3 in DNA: TGTGCCAGCTCCCAGGGCTCTTCGACCTTGGGGGCGGGTGCTTTT. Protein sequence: CASSQGSSTLGAGAF.

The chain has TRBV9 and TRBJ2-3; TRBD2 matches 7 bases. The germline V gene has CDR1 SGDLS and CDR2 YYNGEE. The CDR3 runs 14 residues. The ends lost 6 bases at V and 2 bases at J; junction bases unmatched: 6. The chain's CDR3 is CASTLGLDTDTQYF. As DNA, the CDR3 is TGTGCCAGCACCTTAGGACTAGACACAGATACGCAGTATTTT.

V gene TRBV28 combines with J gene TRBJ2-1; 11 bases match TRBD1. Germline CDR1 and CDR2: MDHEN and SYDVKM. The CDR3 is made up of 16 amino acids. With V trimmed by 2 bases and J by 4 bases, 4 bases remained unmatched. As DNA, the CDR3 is TGTGCCAGCAGTTTAGGAGGGACAGGGGGTTACAATGAGCAGTTCTTC. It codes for CASSLGGTGGYNEQFF.

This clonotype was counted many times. In DNA form, the CDR3 reads TGTGCCATCGGAGAGAAGAACACTGAAGCTTTCTTT. It specifies CAIGEKNTEAFF. The chain has TRBV10-3 and TRBJ1-1; D is uncertain. Germline V gene lookup returns CDR1 ENHRY and CDR2 SYGVKD. This CDR3 spans 12 amino acids. V lost 8 bases, J lost 1 base, and 8 bases lay in between.

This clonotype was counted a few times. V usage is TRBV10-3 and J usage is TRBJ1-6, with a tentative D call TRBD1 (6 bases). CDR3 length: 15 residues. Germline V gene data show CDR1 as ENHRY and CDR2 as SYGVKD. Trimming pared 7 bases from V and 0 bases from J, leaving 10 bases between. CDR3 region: CAIKGGSSYNSPLHF. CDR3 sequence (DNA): TGTGCCATCAAGGGGGGGAGCTCCTATAATTCACCCCTCCACTTT.

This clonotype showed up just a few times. The CDR3 spells CASSRDDGYGYTF. CDR3 DNA: TGCGCCAGCAGTCGTGACGACGGGTATGGCTACACCTTC. The chain links TRBV5-1 to TRBJ1-2; no clear D. CDR1 and CDR2 (germline): SGHRS, YFSETQ. This CDR3 spans 13 amino acids. The V end was cut by 5 bases, the J end by 5 bases, with 13 bases between.

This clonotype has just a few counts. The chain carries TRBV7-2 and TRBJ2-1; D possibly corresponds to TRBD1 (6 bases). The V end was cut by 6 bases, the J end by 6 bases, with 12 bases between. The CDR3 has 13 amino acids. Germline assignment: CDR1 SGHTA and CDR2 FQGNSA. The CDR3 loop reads CASRPTGRNEQFF. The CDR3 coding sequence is TGTGCCAGCAGGCCAACAGGGCGCAATGAGCAGTTCTTC.

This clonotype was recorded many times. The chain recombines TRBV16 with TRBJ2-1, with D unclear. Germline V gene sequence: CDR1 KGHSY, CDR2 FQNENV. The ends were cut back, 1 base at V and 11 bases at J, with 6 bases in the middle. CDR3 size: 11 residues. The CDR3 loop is CASSQFQQQFF. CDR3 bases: TGTGCCAGCAGCCAATTTCAGCAGCAGTTCTTC.

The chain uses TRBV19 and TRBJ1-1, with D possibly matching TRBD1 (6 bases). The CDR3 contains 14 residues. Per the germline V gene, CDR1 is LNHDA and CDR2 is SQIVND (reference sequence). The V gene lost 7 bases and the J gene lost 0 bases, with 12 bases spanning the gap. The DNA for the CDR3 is TGTGCCAGTAACGAGGGGGGGATGAACACTGAAGCTTTCTTT. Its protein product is CASNEGGMNTEAFF.

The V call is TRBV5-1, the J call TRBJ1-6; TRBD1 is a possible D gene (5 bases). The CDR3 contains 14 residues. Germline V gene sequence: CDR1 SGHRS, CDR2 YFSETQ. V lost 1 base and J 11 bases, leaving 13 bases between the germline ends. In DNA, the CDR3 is TGCGCCAGCAGCTTGTTCGGGGCAGGGACACCCCTCCACTTT. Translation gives CASSLFGAGTPLHF.

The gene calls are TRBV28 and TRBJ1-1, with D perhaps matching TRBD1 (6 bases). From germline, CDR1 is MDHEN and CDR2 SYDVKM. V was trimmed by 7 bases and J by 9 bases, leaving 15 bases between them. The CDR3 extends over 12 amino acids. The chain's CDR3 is CASTIPGQKAFF. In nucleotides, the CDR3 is TGTGCCAGCACTATTCCGGGACAAAAAGCTTTCTTT.